Following are 28 T cell receptor beta chains from one sample sequenced in a study of blood T cells in healthy people across ages. Alongside a J-beta primer mix, a sample-barcoded 5' primer served in a second PCR lasting roughly 6 to 11 cycles. TCRdb passed the 5' RACE reads through MiXCR, listing each CDR3 protein once. The top ten clones hold around 0.75% of a sample with over a million distinct CDR3 sequences, under 30% of them seen once. Another study also made use of these data, one on T cells of mothers and their children.

The sample was blood. Source of these receptors: a girl aged 2-10 years in good health.

The genes are TRBV4-3 and TRBJ1-5, with D possibly matching TRBD1 (5 bases). The length of the CDR3 is 14 residues. Germline V CDR1 and CDR2: LGHNA, YSLEER. V gave up 8 bases and J gave up 2 bases, with 13 bases separating them. The CDR3 nucleotides are TGCGCCAGCCCGCGGGGCGGCGGCAATCAGCCCCAGCATTTT. This encodes CASPRGGGNQPQHF.

This chain joins TRBV27 and TRBJ1-1; D call uncertain. CDR3 length: 14 residues. From germline, CDR1 is MNHEY and CDR2 SMNVEV (reference sequence). The V end was cut by 1 base, the J end by 1 base, with 7 bases between. The CDR3 nucleotides are TGTGCCAGCAGTTTATTCCCCGGGAACACTGAAGCTTTCTTT. Amino acid sequence: CASSLFPGNTEAFF.

The V gene is TRBV10-3, the J gene TRBJ2-1, with TRBD2 matching over 7 bases. Germline loops: CDR1 ENHRY, CDR2 SYGVKD. The CDR3 is 20 residues long. J lost 0 bases, V lost 1 base, and 15 bases had no gene match. CDR3 amino acids: CAISELWASGETYSYNEQFF. As DNA, the CDR3 is TGTGCCATCAGTGAGTTGTGGGCTAGCGGAGAGACTTACTCCTACAATGAGCAGTTCTTC.

This chain joins TRBV7-3 and TRBJ2-3; D gene ambiguous. The germline V and J ends were trimmed by 3 bases and 5 bases, with 9 bases remaining between them. Germline CDR1 SGHTA, CDR2 FQGTGA. The CDR3 consists of 13 residues. For the CDR3, the DNA is TGTGCCAGCAGCTTTTACGAAGGAGATACGCAGTATTTT. Its protein product is CASSFYEGDTQYF.

The chain joins TRBV12-3 or TRBV12-4 to TRBJ2-3, with D tentatively TRBD2 (5 bases). The CDR3 spans 18 residues. Trimming removed 2 bases at V and 1 base at J, with 19 bases between. DNA of the CDR3: TGTGCCAGCAGTTTATGGCCTAGCCTTCTAAGACGCACAGATACGCAGTATTTT. It is translated as CASSLWPSLLRRTDTQYF.

The rearrangement links TRBV12-3 or TRBV12-4 to TRBJ2-5; TRBD2 agrees at 12 bases. V trimming: 6 bases; J trimming: 4 bases; junction bases outside the gene matches: 9. The CDR3 runs to 16 residues. DNA for the CDR3: TGTGCCAGCAGCTATCTAGCGGGAGGGCCAGGAGAGACCCAGTACTTC. Protein: CASSYLAGGPGETQYF.

This clonotype has only one observation. The chain links TRBV18 to TRBJ2-1; D gene uncertain. Germline CDR1 and CDR2: KGHSH and LQKENI. V lost 3 bases and J lost 5, with 5 bases in between. The CDR3 sequence is 12 residues long. CDR3 protein: CASSPQDNEQFF. CDR3 in DNA: TGTGCCAGCTCACCCCAAGACAATGAGCAGTTCTTC.

V usage is TRBV24-1 and J usage is TRBJ2-5; 7 bases line up with TRBD1. This CDR3 is built from 16 residues. V shed 5 bases and J 3 bases; nucleotides not matched to a gene: 11. Germline V gives CDR1 KGHDR, CDR2 SFDVKD. The CDR3 spells CATSANPGTAKETQYF. In nucleotides, the CDR3 is TGTGCCACCAGTGCAAATCCCGGGACAGCAAAAGAGACCCAGTACTTC.

This clonotype was counted a few times. The rearrangement links TRBV15 to TRBJ2-4; 7 nucleotides match TRBD1. V lost 3 bases to trimming and J lost 5 bases; unmatched junction nucleotides: 4. The CDR3 runs to 14 residues. Germline V CDR1 and CDR2: LNHNV, YYDKDF (reference sequence). The CDR3 sequence: CATSSGTAQNIQYF. DNA for the CDR3: TGTGCCACCAGCAGTGGGACAGCACAAAACATTCAGTACTTC.

The V gene is TRBV25-1, the J gene TRBJ2-4; a weak D match, TRBD1 (6 bases). The CDR3 contains 14 residues. Trimming removed 4 bases at V and 8 bases at J, with 15 bases between. The germline V gene encodes CDR1 MGHDK and CDR2 SYGVNS. CDR3 coding DNA: TGTGCCAGCAGTGGGTGGGTAGGGGGAGACATTCAGTACTTC. Translation gives CASSGWVGGDIQYF.

This clonotype has more than one count but fewer than ten. The rearrangement uses TRBV28 and TRBJ2-7; D remains unclear. CDR3 length: 18 amino acids. The germline CDR1 and CDR2 sequences are MDHEN and SYDVKM. Trimming stripped 8 bases from V and 2 bases from J, with 28 bases between. The CDR3 region has the DNA TGTGCCAGCGGCCCCAGGAGCGCTCGGGCCGCGCCGACCTACGAGCAGTACTTC. Protein product: CASGPRSARAAPTYEQYF.

The chain joins TRBV19 to TRBJ1-4; D is undetermined. The V gene's germline CDR1 is LNHDA and CDR2 SQIVND (reference sequence). Trimming shortened V by 3 bases and J by 8 bases, and 4 bases separated the two germline ends. The CDR3 has 11 residues. The CDR3 nucleotides read TGTGCCAGTAGTATGACGGAAAAACTGTTTTTT. Its translation: CASSMTEKLFF.

The chain recombines TRBV27 with TRBJ2-4, with D perhaps TRBD1 (6 bases). V was pared by 5 bases and J by 0 bases, with 11 bases between. Germline values: CDR1 MNHEY, CDR2 SMNVEV (reference sequence). This CDR3 is built from 15 residues. The CDR3 sequence is CASSDRKLAKNIQYF. CDR3 in DNA: TGTGCCAGCAGTGACAGGAAGCTAGCCAAAAACATTCAGTACTTC.

There are many counts of this clonotype. The J gene is TRBJ1-1, the V gene TRBV19, with D perhaps TRBD1 (5 bases). CDR3 size: 15 residues. Per the germline V gene, CDR1 is LNHDA and CDR2 is SQIVND (reference sequence). V lost 8 bases, J lost 5 bases, and 21 bases lay in between. The CDR3 nucleotides read TGTGCCAGTTCTCCCTCCCGGGACGTTTTAACTGAAGCTTTCTTT. Residues: CASSPSRDVLTEAFF.

The chain employs TRBV12-3 or TRBV12-4 and TRBJ2-1, with no clear D. V was pared by 10 bases and J by 7 bases, with 17 bases between. The CDR3 spans 13 residues. CDR3 protein: CATKGSLKNEQFF. CDR3 bases: TGTGCCACAAAAGGTAGCCTCAAGAATGAGCAGTTCTTC.

J is TRBJ1-1 and V is TRBV29-1; D gene ambiguous. The CDR3 sequence is 13 residues long. Deletions cut 7 bases from V and 3 bases from J, with 15 bases between. Looked up from germline, CDR1 is SQVTM and CDR2 is ANQGSEA. The CDR3 loop is CSADQEGYTEAFF. The CDR3 DNA is TGCAGCGCCGACCAGGAGGGTTACACTGAAGCTTTCTTT.

A few counts support this clonotype. This rearrangement joins TRBV6-2 or TRBV6-3 to TRBJ1-5; tentatively, D is TRBD1 (6 bases). The CDR3 runs 14 residues. Germline V gene sequence: CDR1 MNHEY, CDR2 SVGEGT. The ends were cut back, 4 bases at V and 3 bases at J, with 10 bases in the middle. The DNA of the CDR3 is TGTGCCAGCAGTTCAGCAGGGGACAATCAGCCCCAGCATTTT. It encodes CASSSAGDNQPQHF.

The gene calls are TRBV11-1 and TRBJ2-1, with 9 bases lining up with TRBD1. The J call may be in error: the DNA end matches TRBJ2-7 better. The CDR3 loop spans 15 amino acids. Germline-derived CDR1 and CDR2 are SGHAT and FQDESV (reference sequence). CDR3 sequence (DNA): TGTGCCAGCAGCTCCATGGACAGGGGAAGCTACGAGCAGTACTTC. Translating it yields CASSSMDRGSYEQYF.

This clonotype was detected a few times. The CDR3 here is CASSLWGAYNSPLHF. The DNA of the CDR3 is TGTGCCAGCAGCTTATGGGGGGCCTATAATTCACCCCTCCACTTT. The chain couples TRBV7-3 to TRBJ1-6, with D tentatively TRBD1 (5 bases). The CDR3 has 15 residues. Germline loops: CDR1 SGHTA, CDR2 FQGTGA. The V end was cut by 2 bases, the J end by 2 bases, with 7 bases between. Variable domain in full (rest from reference TRBV7-3 and TRBJ1-6): GAGVSQTPSNKVTEKGKYVELRCDPISGHTALYWYRQSLGQGPEFLIYFQGTGAADDSGLPNDRFFAVRPEGSVSTLKIQRTERGDSAVYLCASSLWGAYNSPLHFGNGTRLTVT.

Only a few counts were recorded for this clonotype. It may be a read error: a sequence one base away is much more abundant. CDR3 DNA: TGCGCCAGCAGCCCCGTAGAAGGGCCCAATCAGCCCCAGTATTTT. Translated: CASSPVEGPNQPQYF. The V and J genes are TRBV4-1 and TRBJ1-5; D is unresolved. The tail of the sequence fits TRBJ2-3 better, so the J call may be wrong. Germline CDR1 is MGHRA and CDR2 is YSYEKL. This CDR3 spans 15 amino acids.

The chain recombines TRBV4-1 with TRBJ1-2, with no clear D. The CDR3 runs to 12 residues. Trimming shortened V by 0 bases and J by 8 bases, and 7 bases separated the two germline ends. Germline CDR1 reads MGHRA; CDR2 reads YSYEKL. The CDR3 DNA follows: TGCGCCAGCAGCCAAGATATGTACGGCTACACCTTC. This gives the protein CASSQDMYGYTF.

This chain joins TRBV4-3 and TRBJ2-5; TRBD2 aligns across 7 bases. TRBJ2-7 explains the end of the DNA better; the J call may be wrong. CDR3 length equals 16 residues. The germline gives CDR1 LGHNA, CDR2 YSLEER. DNA for the CDR3: TGCGCCAGCAGCCAAGATCCCAGCGGGACCCCCTACGAGCAGTACTTC. Protein sequence: CASSQDPSGTPYEQYF.

This chain joins TRBV27 and TRBJ2-3; weak D call: TRBD1 (6 bases). CDR3 length equals 14 residues. Germline CDR1 and CDR2: MNHEY and SMNVEV (reference sequence). Trimming left V 4 bases short and J 1 base short, with 9 bases between. CDR3 in DNA: TGTGCCAGCAGTTGGACAGTGGGCACAGATACGCAGTATTTT. It yields the protein CASSWTVGTDTQYF.

The J gene is TRBJ2-2, the V gene TRBV24-1, with D unresolved. The CDR3 spans 16 residues. The V gene's germline CDR1 is KGHDR and CDR2 SFDVKD. V was cut by 1 base and J by 1 base, with 9 bases left in between. This CDR3 is CATSDFLQLNTGELFF. The DNA for the CDR3 is TGTGCCACCAGTGATTTCTTACAGTTGAACACCGGGGAGCTGTTTTTT.

This chain connects TRBV29-1 to TRBJ2-2; the match to TRBD2 covers 10 bases. The germline gives CDR1 SQVTM, CDR2 ANQGSEA. The CDR3 contains 17 residues. The ends lost 4 bases at V and 4 bases at J; junction bases unmatched: 12. The CDR3 DNA reads as TGCAGCGTTGGGGGGGGTCTAGCGGGAGTCGGCACCGGGGAGCTGTTTTTT. Its protein product is CSVGGGLAGVGTGELFF.

This chain joins TRBV11-1 and TRBJ2-2; D gene unclear. Per germline, CDR1 SGHAT and CDR2 FQDESV (reference sequence). Trimming removed 3 bases at V and 7 bases at J, with 15 bases between. This CDR3 has 15 amino acids. The chain's CDR3 is CASSFQWGPSGELFF. The CDR3 coding sequence is TGTGCCAGCAGCTTCCAGTGGGGTCCCAGCGGGGAGCTGTTTTTT.

This clonotype was counted a few times. The chain couples TRBV7-9 to TRBJ1-6; perhaps TRBD1 as D (6 bases). The V end was cut by 4 bases, the J end by 10 bases, with 8 bases between. The germline V gene encodes CDR1 SEHNR and CDR2 FQNEAQ (reference sequence). The CDR3 consists of 12 residues. The CDR3 sequence is CASSSGASPLHF. The CDR3 DNA sequence: TGTGCCAGCAGCTCAGGGGCCTCACCCCTCCACTTT.

The J gene is TRBJ1-1, the V gene TRBV29-1; TRBD1 might be the D (6 bases). This CDR3 is built from 12 residues. Germline loops: CDR1 SQVTM, CDR2 ANQGSEA. Trimming pared 7 bases from V and 8 bases from J, leaving 17 bases between. DNA of the CDR3: TGCAGCGGTGAGGTCAGGGGAGAAGAAGCTTTCTTT. Its protein product is CSGEVRGEEAFF.